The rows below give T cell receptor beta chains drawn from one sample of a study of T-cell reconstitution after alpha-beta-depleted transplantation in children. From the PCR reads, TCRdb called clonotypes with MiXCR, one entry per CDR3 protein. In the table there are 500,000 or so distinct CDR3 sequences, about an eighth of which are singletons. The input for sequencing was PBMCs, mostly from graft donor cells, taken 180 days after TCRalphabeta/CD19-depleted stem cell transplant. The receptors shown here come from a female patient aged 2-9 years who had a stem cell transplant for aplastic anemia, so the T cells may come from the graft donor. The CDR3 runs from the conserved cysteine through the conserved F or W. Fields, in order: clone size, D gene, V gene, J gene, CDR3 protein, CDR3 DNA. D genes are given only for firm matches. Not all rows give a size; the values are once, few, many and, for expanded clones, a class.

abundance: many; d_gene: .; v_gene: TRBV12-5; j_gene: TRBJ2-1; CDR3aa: CASGFSVRREQHEQFF; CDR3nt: TGTGCTAGTGGTTTCTCGGTGCGGCGTGAACAACATGAGCAGTTCTTC
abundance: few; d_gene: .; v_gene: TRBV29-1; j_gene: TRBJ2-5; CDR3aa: CSVEDRRGWQETQYF; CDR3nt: TGCAGCGTTGAAGATCGACGGGGATGGCAAGAGACCCAGTACTTC
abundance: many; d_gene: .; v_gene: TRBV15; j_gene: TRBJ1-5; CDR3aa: CATSREHSNQPQHF; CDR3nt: TGTGCCACCAGCAGAGAGCATAGCAATCAGCCCCAGCATTTT
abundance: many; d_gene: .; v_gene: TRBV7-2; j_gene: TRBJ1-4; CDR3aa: CASSLDGNEKLFF; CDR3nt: TGTGCCAGCAGCTTAGACGGGAATGAAAAACTGTTTTTT
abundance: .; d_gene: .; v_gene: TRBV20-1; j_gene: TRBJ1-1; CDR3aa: CSAKLGRGTEAFF; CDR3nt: TGCAGTGCCAAGCTGGGTAGGGGCACTGAAGCTTTCTTT
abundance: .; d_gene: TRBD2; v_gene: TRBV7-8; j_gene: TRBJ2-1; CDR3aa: CASSLVPASGSRVEQFF; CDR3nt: TGTGCCAGCAGCTTAGTCCCGGCTAGCGGGAGTAGGGTTGAGCAGTTCTTC
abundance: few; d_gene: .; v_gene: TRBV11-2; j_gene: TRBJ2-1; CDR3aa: CASSLEAGVSYNEQFF; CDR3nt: TGTGCCAGCAGCTTAGAGGCAGGGGTCTCCTACAATGAGCAGTTCTTC
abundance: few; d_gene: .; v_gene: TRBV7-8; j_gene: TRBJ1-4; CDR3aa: CASSIRRVGANEKLFF; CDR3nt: TGTGCCAGCAGCATCCGCCGGGTGGGAGCTAATGAAAAACTGTTTTTT
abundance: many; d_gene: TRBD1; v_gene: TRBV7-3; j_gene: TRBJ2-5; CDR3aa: CASSRDREETQYF; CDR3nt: TGTGCCAGCAGTCGGGACAGGGAAGAGACCCAGTACTTC
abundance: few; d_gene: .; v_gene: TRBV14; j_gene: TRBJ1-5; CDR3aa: CASSQVSGGRQHF; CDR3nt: TGTGCCAGCAGCCAAGTCTCAGGAGGGCGCCAGCATTTT
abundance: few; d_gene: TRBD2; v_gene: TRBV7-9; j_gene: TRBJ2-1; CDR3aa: CASSLRSSGTIYNEQFF; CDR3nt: TGTGCCAGCAGCTTACGTTCTAGCGGGACGATCTACAATGAGCAGTTCTTC
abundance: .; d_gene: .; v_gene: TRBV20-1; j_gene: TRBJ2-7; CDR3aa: CSARDQGTTSYEQYF; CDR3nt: TGCAGTGCTAGAGACCAGGGAACTACCTCCTACGAGCAGTACTTC
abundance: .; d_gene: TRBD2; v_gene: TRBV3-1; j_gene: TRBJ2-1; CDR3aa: CASSPSGRRDNEQFF; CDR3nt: TGTGCCAGCAGCCCTAGCGGGAGGCGTGACAATGAGCAGTTCTTC
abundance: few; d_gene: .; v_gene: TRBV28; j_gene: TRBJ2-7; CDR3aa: CASSLRFDREQYF; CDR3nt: TGTGCCAGCAGTTTACGATTCGACCGCGAGCAGTACTTC
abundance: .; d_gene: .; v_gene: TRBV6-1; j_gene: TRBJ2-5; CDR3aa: CASSDTFPETQYF; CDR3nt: TGTGCCAGCAGTGACACGTTCCCTGAGACCCAGTACTTC
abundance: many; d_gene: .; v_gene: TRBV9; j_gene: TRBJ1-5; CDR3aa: CASSAAGVQPQHF; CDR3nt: TGTGCCAGCAGCGCTGCAGGGGTTCAGCCCCAGCATTTT
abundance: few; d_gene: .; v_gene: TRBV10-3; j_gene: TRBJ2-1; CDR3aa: CAISERAARDEQFF; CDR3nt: TGTGCCATCAGTGAGAGGGCGGCCCGGGATGAGCAGTTCTTC
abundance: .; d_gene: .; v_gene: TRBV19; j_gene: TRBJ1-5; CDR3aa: CASSPGPDGHQPQHF; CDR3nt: TGTGCCAGTAGTCCGGGCCCGGATGGGCATCAGCCCCAGCATTTT
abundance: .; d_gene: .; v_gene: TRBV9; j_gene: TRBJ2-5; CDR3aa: CASSPRSLDRKETQYF; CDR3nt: TGTGCCAGCAGCCCCCGAAGCCTAGACAGGAAAGAGACCCAGTACTTC
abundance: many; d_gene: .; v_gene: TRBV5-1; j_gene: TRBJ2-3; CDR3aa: CASSLEDTQYF; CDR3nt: TGCGCCAGCAGCTTGGAGGATACGCAGTATTTT
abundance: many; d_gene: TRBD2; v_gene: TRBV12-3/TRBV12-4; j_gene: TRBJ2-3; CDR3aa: CASFLAGGADTQYF; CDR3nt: TGTGCCAGCTTTTTAGCGGGGGGGGCCGATACGCAGTATTTT
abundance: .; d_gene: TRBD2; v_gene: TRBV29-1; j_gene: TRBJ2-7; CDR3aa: CSVEGGLAGGPYEQYF; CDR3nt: TGCAGCGTTGAAGGGGGGTTAGCGGGAGGGCCCTACGAGCAGTACTTC
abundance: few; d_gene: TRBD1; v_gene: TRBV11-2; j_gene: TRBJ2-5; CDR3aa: CASSRSGGWETQYF; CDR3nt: TGTGCCAGCAGCCGGTCAGGGGGCTGGGAGACCCAGTACTTC
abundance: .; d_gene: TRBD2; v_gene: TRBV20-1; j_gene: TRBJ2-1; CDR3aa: CSARDWAGGRGYNEQFF; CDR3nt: TGCAGTGCTAGAGATTGGGCCGGCGGGAGGGGATACAATGAGCAGTTCTTC
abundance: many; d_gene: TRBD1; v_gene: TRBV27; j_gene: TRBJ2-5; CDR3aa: CASSHRDSQETQYF; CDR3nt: TGTGCCAGCAGTCATAGGGACAGCCAAGAGACCCAGTACTTC
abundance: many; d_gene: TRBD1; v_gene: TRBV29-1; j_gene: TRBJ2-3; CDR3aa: CSVLTGSSTDTQYF; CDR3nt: TGCAGCGTTTTGACAGGGTCAAGCACAGATACGCAGTATTTT
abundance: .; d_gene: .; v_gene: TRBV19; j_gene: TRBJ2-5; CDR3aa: CATQSGAAGKGTQYF; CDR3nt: TGTGCCACCCAATCAGGGGCTGCCGGAAAAGGGACCCAGTACTTC
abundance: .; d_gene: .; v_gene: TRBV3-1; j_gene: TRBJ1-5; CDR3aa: CASSQGGRGWGQPQHF; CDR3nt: TGTGCCAGCAGCCAAGGTGGAAGGGGCTGGGGTCAGCCCCAGCATTTT
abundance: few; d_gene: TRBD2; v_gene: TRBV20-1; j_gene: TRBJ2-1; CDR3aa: CSARRGTSGRASEQFF; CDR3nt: TGCAGTGCCCGGCGGGGGACTAGCGGGAGGGCCAGTGAGCAGTTCTTC
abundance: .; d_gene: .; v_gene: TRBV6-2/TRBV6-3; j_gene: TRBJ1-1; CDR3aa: CASSYRSQVFSEAFF; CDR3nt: TGTGCCAGCAGTTACCGCTCCCAGGTTTTTTCTGAAGCTTTCTTT
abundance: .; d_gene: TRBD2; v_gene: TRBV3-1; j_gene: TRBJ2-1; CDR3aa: CASSQEMGPSGFVNNEQFF; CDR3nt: TGTGCCAGCAGCCAAGAGATGGGCCCTAGCGGGTTCGTCAACAATGAGCAGTTCTTC
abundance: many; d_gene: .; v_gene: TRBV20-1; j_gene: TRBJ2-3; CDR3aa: CSAREVRTVTDTQYF; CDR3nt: TGCAGTGCTAGAGAGGTCCGGACTGTCACAGATACGCAGTATTTT
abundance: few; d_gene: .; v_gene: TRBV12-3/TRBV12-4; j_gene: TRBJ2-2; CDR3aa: CASSLGWGVPNTGELFF; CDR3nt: TGTGCCAGCAGTTTGGGATGGGGGGTCCCGAACACCGGGGAGCTGTTTTTT
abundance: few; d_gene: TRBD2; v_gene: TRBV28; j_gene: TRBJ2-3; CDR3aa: CASSRRVAGSTDTQYF; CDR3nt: TGTGCCAGCAGTCGCCGGGTAGCGGGAAGTACAGATACGCAGTATTTT
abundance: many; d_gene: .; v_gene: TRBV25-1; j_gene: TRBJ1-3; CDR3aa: CATSAGNTIYF; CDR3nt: TGTGCCACCTCCGCTGGAAACACCATATATTTT
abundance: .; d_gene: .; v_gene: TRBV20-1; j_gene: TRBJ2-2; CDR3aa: CSASSNTGELFF; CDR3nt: TGCAGTGCTAGTAGCAACACCGGGGAGCTGTTTTTT
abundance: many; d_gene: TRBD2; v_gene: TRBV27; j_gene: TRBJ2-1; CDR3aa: CASSLFTSGSGEQFF; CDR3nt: TGTGCCAGCAGTTTATTCACTAGCGGGAGTGGTGAGCAGTTCTTC
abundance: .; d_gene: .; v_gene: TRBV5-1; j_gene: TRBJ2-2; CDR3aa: CASSLANGRNTGELFF; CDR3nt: TGCGCCAGCAGCTTGGCCAATGGCAGGAACACCGGGGAGCTGTTTTTT
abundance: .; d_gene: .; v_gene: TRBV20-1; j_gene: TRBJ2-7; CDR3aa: CSADLDLGTQYF; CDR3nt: TGCAGTGCCGACTTAGACCTCGGGACGCAGTACTTC
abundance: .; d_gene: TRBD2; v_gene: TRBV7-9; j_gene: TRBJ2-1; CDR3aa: CASRLAGDDEQFF; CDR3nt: TGTGCCAGCCGGCTAGCGGGAGACGATGAGCAGTTCTTC
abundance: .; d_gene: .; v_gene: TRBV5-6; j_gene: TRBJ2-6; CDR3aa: CASSWVTTAGANVLTF; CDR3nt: TGTGCCAGCAGTTGGGTCACGACGGCTGGGGCCAACGTCCTGACTTTC
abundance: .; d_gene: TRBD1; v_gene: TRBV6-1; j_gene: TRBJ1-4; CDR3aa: CASSDPGQGVEKLFF; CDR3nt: TGTGCCAGCAGTGACCCGGGACAGGGGGTTGAAAAACTGTTTTTT
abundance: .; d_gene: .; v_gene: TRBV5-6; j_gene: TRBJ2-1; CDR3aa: CASSVIGQGSYNEQFF; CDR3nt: TGTGCCAGCAGTGTAATCGGGCAGGGCTCCTACAATGAGCAGTTCTTC
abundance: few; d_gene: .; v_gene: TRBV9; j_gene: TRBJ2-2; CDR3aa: CASSQGPNTGELFF; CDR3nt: TGTGCCAGCAGCCAGGGACCCAACACCGGGGAGCTGTTTTTT
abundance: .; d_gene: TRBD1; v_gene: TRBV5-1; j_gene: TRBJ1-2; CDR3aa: CASRYQGGRGPDGYTF; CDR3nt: TGCGCCAGCAGATACCAGGGGGGCCGCGGTCCGGATGGCTACACCTTC
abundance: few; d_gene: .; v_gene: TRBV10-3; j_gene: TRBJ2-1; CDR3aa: CAISEYRGAYNEQFF; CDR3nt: TGTGCCATCAGTGAGTATAGGGGGGCCTACAATGAGCAGTTCTTC
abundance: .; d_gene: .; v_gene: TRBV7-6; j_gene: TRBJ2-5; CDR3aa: CASSNEGQETQYF; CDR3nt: TGTGCCAGCAGCAACGAGGGCCAAGAGACCCAGTACTTC
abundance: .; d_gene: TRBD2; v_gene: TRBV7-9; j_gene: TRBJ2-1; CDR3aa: CASSLGAGTSGSEEQFF; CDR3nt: TGTGCCAGCAGCTTAGGGGCCGGGACTAGCGGGAGTGAGGAGCAGTTCTTC
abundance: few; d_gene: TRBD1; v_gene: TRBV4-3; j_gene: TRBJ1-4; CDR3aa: CASRPQGAGEKLFF; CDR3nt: TGCGCCAGCAGACCACAGGGGGCTGGTGAAAAACTGTTTTTT
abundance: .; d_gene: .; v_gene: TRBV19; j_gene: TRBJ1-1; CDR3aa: CASSIYDYGLNTEAFF; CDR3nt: TGTGCCAGTAGTATTTACGACTACGGGCTGAACACTGAAGCTTTCTTT
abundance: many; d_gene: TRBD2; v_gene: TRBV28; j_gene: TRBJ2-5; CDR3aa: CASIPGLAPWTQYF; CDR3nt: TGTGCCAGCATTCCGGGACTAGCGCCCTGGACCCAGTACTTC
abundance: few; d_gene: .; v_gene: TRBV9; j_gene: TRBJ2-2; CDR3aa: CASSVKNTGELFF; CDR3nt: TGTGCCAGCAGCGTAAAGAACACCGGGGAGCTGTTTTTT
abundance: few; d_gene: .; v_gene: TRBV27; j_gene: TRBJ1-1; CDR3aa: CASSSRISTVTEAFF; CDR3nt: TGTGCCAGCAGTTCGCGCATTTCTACCGTCACTGAAGCTTTCTTT